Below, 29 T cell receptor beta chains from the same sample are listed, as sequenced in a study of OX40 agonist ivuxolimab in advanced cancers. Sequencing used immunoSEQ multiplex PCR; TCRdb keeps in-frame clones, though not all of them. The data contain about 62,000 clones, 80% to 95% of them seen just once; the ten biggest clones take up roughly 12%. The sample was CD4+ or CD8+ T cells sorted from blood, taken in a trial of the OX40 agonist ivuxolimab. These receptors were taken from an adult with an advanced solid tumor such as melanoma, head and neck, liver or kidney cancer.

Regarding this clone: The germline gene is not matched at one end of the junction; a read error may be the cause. The CDR3 region is CASSHRTGMKTEAFF. The CDR3 nucleotides read TGTGCCAGCAGTCACCGGACAGGGATGAAGACTGAAGCTTTCTTT. V is TRBV27 and J is TRBJ1-1, with 8 bases matching TRBD1. The CDR3 is made up of 15 amino acids. The germline CDR1 and CDR2 sequences are MNHEY and SMNVEV (reference sequence).

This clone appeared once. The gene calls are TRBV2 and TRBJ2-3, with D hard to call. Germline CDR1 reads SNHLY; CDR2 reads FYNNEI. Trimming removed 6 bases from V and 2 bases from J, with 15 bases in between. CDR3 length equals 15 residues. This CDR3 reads CASRPSVSFTDTQYF. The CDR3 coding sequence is TGTGCCAGCAGGCCCAGCGTAAGTTTCACAGATACGCAGTATTTT.

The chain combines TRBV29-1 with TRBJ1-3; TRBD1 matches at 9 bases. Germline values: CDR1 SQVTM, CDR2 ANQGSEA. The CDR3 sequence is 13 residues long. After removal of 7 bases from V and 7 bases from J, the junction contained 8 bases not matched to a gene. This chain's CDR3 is CSGGTGRLNTIYF. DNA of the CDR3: TGCAGCGGGGGGACAGGGCGCCTTAACACCATATATTTT.

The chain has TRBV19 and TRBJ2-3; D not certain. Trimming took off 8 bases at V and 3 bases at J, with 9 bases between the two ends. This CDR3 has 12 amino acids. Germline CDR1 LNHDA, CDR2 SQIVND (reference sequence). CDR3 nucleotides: TGTGCCAGTGGCGGACCGACAGATACGCAGTATTTT. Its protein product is CASGGPTDTQYF.

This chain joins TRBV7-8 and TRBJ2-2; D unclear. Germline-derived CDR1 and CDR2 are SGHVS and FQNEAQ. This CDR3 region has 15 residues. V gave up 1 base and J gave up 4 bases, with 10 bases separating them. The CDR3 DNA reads TGTGCCAGCAGCTTAGGGTCCCCGGGCACCGGGGAGCTGTTTTTT. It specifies CASSLGSPGTGELFF.

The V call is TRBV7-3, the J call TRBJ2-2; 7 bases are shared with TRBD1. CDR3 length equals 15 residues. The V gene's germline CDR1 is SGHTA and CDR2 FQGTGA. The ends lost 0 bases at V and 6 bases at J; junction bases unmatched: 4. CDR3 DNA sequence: TGTGCCAGCAGCTTAACTAGTCAGGGGGCCGGGGAGCTGTTTTTT. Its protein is CASSLTSQGAGELFF.

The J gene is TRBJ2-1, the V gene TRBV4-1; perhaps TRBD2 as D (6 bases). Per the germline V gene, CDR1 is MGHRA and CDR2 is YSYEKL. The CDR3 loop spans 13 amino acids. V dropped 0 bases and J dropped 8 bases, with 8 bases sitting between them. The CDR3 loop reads CASSQEGGDEQFF. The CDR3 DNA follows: TGCGCCAGCAGCCAAGAAGGAGGGGATGAGCAGTTCTTC.

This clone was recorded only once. CDR3 loop: CASSLNPWLKNTEAFF. CDR3 DNA sequence: TGTGCCAGCAGTTTGAACCCTTGGTTGAAGAACACTGAAGCTTTCTTT. This chain links TRBV27 with TRBJ1-1; D gene uncertain. V lost 3 bases to trimming and J lost 1 base, with 15 bases between them. The germline gives CDR1 MNHEY, CDR2 SMNVEV (reference sequence). The CDR3 consists of 16 residues.

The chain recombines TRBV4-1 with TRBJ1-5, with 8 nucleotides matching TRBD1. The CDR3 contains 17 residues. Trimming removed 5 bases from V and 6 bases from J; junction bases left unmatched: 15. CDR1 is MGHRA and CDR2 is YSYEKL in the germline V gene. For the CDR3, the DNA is TGCGCCAGCAGCTATAATACCGGACAGGGAGTGAGTCAGCCCCAGCATTTT. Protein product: CASSYNTGQGVSQPQHF.

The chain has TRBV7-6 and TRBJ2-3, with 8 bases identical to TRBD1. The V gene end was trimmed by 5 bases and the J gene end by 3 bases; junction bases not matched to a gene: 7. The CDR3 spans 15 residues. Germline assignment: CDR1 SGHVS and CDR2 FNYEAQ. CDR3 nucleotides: TGTGCCAGCAGCCATAGACAGGGGAGGACAGATACGCAGTATTTT. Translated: CASSHRQGRTDTQYF.

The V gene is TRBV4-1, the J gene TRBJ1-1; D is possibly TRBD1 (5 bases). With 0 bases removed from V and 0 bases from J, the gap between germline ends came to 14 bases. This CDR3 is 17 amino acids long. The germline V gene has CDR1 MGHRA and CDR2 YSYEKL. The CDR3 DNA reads TGCGCCAGCAGCCAAGAGAGCCCCGGGGGGATGAACACTGAAGCTTTCTTT. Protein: CASSQESPGGMNTEAFF.

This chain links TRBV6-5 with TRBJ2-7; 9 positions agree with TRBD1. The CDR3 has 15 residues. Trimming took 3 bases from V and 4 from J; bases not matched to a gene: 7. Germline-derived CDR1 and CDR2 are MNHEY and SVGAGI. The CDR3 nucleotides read TGTGCCAGCAGTTATATAGTGGGACAGGGATACGAGCAGTACTTC. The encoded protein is CASSYIVGQGYEQYF.

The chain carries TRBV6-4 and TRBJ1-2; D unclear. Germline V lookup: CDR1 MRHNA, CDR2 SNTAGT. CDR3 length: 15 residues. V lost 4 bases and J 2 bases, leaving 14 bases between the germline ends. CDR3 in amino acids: CASSVNPGSNYGYTF. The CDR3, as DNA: TGTGCCAGCAGTGTTAACCCCGGTTCCAACTATGGCTACACCTTC.

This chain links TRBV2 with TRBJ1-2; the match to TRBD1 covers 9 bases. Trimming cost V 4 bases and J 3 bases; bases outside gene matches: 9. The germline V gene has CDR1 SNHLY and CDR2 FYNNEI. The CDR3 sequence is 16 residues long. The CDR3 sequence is CASSAGTGSPHYGYTF. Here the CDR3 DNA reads TGTGCCAGCAGTGCAGGGACAGGGAGTCCTCACTATGGCTACACCTTC.

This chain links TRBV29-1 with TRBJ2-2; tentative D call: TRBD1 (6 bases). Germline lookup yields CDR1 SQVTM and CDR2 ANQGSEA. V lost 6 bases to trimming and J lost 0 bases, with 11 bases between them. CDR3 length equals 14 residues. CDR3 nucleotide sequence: TGCAGCGTCCCCCGGACAGCGAACACCGGGGAGCTGTTTTTT. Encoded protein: CSVPRTANTGELFF.

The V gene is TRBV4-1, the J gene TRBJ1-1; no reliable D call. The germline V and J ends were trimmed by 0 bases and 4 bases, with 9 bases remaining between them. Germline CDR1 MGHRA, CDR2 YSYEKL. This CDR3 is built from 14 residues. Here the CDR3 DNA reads TGCGCCAGCAGCCAAGATCCAAGAGGCACTGAAGCTTTCTTT. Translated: CASSQDPRGTEAFF.

CDR3 nucleotides: TGTGCCAGCAGCTTAGGCATTTCTAGCACAGATACGCAGTATTTT. Translation gives CASSLGISSTDTQYF. The chain couples TRBV7-8 to TRBJ2-3; D unclear. Trimming took 1 base from V and 0 from J, leaving 8 bases between them. Germline V gene data show CDR1 as SGHVS and CDR2 as FQNEAQ. CDR3 size: 15 residues.

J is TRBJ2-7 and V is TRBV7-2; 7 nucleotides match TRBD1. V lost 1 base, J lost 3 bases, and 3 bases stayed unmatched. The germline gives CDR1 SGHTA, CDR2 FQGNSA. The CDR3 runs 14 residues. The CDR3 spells CASSLGTGHYEQYF. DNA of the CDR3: TGTGCCAGCAGCTTAGGGACAGGACACTACGAGCAGTACTTC.

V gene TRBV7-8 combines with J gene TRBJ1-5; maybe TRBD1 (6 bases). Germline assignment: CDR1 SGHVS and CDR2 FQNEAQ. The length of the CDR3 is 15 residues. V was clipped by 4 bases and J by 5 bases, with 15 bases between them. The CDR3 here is CASSSWTEPYQPQHF. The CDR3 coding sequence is TGTGCCAGCAGCTCCTGGACAGAGCCCTATCAGCCCCAGCATTTT.

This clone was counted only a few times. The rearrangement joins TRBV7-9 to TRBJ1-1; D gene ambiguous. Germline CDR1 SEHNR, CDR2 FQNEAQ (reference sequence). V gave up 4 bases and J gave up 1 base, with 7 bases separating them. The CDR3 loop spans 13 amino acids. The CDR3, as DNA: TGTGCCAGCAGCTCACGGGGGAACACTGAAGCTTTCTTT. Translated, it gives CASSSRGNTEAFF. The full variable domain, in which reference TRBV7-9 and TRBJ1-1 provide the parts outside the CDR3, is DTGVSQNPRHKITKRGQNVTFRCDPISEHNRLYWYRQTLGQGPEFLTYFQNEAQLEKSRLLSDRFSAERPKGSFSTLEIQRTEQGDSAMYLCASSSRGNTEAFFGQGTRLTVV.

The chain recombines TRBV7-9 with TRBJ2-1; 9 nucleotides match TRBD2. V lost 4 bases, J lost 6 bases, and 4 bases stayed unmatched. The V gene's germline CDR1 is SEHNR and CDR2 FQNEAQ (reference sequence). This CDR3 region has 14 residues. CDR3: CASSSGTSSNEQFF. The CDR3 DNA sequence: TGTGCCAGCAGCTCGGGGACTAGCTCCAATGAGCAGTTCTTC.

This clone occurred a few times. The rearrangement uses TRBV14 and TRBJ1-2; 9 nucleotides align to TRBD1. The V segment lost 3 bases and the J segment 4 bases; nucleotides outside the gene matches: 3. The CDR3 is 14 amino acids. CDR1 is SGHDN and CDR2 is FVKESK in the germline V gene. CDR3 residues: CASSQPDRGYGYTF. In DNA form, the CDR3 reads TGTGCCAGCAGCCAGCCGGACAGGGGCTATGGCTACACCTTC.

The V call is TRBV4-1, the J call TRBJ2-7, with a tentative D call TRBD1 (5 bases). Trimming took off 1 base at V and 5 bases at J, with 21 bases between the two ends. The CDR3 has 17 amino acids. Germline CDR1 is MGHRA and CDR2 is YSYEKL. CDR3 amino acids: CASSQVFPLQGWNEQYF. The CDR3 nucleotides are TGCGCCAGCAGCCAAGTCTTCCCCCTCCAGGGATGGAACGAGCAGTACTTC.

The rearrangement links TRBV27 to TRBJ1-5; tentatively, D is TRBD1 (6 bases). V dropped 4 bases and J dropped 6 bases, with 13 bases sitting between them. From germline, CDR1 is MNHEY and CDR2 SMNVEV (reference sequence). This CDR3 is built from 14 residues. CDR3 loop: CASSSLTGIQPQHF. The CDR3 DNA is TGTGCCAGCAGTTCCTTAACAGGGATTCAGCCCCAGCATTTT.

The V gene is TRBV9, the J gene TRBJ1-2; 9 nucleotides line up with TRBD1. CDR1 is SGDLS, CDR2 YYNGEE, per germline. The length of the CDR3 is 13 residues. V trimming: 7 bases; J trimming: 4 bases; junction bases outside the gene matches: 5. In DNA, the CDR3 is TGTGCCAGCGCGGGGGACAGGGTCTATGGCTACACCTTC. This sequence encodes CASAGDRVYGYTF.

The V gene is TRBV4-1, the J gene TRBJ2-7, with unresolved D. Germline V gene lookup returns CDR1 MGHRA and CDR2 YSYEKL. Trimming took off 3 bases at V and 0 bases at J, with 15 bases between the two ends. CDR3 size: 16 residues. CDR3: CASSQEGSLSSYEQYF. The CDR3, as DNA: TGCGCCAGCAGCCAGGAAGGATCTCTTAGCTCCTACGAGCAGTACTTC.

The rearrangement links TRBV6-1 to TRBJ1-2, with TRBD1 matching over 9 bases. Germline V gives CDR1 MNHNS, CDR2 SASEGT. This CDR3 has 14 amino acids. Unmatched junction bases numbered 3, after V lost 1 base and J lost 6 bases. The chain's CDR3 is CASSEGRTGDGYTF. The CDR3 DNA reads TGTGCCAGCAGTGAAGGGAGGACAGGGGATGGCTACACCTTC.

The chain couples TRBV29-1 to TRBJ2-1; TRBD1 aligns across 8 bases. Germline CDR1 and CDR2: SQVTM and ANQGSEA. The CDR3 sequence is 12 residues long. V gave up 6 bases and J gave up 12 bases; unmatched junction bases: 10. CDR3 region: CSVTSDRGGQFF. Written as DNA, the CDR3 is TGCAGCGTAACCTCTGACAGGGGTGGGCAGTTCTTC.

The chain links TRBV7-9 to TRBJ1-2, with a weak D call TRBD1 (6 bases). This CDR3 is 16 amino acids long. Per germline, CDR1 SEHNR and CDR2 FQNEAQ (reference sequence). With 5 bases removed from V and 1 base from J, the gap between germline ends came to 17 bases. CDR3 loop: CASSPKGGGGNYGYTF. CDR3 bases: TGTGCCAGCAGCCCAAAAGGGGGAGGAGGTAACTATGGCTACACCTTC.